This TCR beta chain is from a study of tumor and adjacent non-tumor tissue in lung cancer. As for the study in general: The patients, around 10 men and roughly 5 women, were about 30 to 85 with stage I to III disease.

Study-wide points: Compared with tumor, normal lung showed significantly lower TCR diversity.

This sample's RNA came from whole unsorted tissue. Points on this clonotype: Its antigen is not identified. Given the absence of the conserved phenylalanine or tryptophan at the CDR3 end, a read error is likely. Because the CDR3's place on the DNA is in doubt, the DNA is left out and the CDR3 is given as listed by TCRdb.

TCRbeta libraries were built with three rounds of nested PCR, modified from ARM-PCR. MiXCR, applied by TCRdb to the multiplex PCR reads, yields one record per CDR3 protein. This table holds 100,000 to 120,000 distinct CDR3 sequences, over 70% found once. The specimen was lung tumor tissue. The origin of this receptor is a man between 70 and 80 years old with non-small cell lung cancer.

The CDR3 protein is CASSSGLGNTNEHFS. The rearrangement joins TRBV6-2 or TRBV6-3 to TRBJ2-1; the DNA was not used to check the table's D call, TRBD2. The CDR3 length equals 15 residues, ends included. Germline lookup yields CDR1 MNHEY and CDR2 SVGEGT.